Listed below are T cell receptor beta chains from one sample, sequenced in a study of blood T cell repertoires in COVID-19. Profiling relied on immunoSEQ multiplex PCR, and the TCRdb table lists in-frame clones only, not all of them. This repertoire shows 110,000 to 150,000 clones, around 89% found once; its top ten account for under 3%. What was sequenced was peripheral blood. The receptors were gathered from a man aged 60-69 years with active or convalescent COVID-19. The CDR3 runs from the conserved cysteine through the conserved F or W. The D gene is left open where the match is weak. Some rows have no size entry. The others give once, few or many, or a class for an expanded clone.

j_call: TRBJ2-7
d_call: TRBD1
clone_size: NA
v_call: TRBV5-5
cdr3_nt: TGTGCCAGCAGCCGTACAGGGGACACCTACGAGCAGTACTTC
cdr3_aa: CASSRTGDTYEQYF

j_call: TRBJ1-5
d_call: NA
clone_size: NA
v_call: TRBV5-5
cdr3_nt: TGTGCCAGCAGCTTGGGATTGGGGGAGGGTCAGCCCCAGCATTTT
cdr3_aa: CASSLGLGEGQPQHF

j_call: TRBJ1-2
d_call: TRBD1
clone_size: NA
v_call: TRBV28
cdr3_nt: TGTGCCAGCAGTGAGACAGGGTTCTATGGCTACACCTTC
cdr3_aa: CASSETGFYGYTF

j_call: TRBJ1-2
d_call: NA
clone_size: NA
v_call: TRBV28
cdr3_nt: TGTGCCACAAACGGGGACTATGGCTACACCTTC
cdr3_aa: CATNGDYGYTF

j_call: TRBJ2-3
d_call: TRBD2
clone_size: NA
v_call: TRBV7-2
cdr3_nt: TGTGCCAGCAGTTATAGCGGGACCACAGATACGCAGTATTTT
cdr3_aa: CASSYSGTTDTQYF

j_call: TRBJ1-4
d_call: NA
clone_size: NA
v_call: TRBV2
cdr3_nt: TGTGCCAGCAGCCGGACAGCCCCCGAAACGAAACTGTTTTTT
cdr3_aa: CASSRTAPETKLFF

j_call: TRBJ1-5
d_call: NA
clone_size: few
v_call: TRBV7-8
cdr3_nt: TGTGCCAGCAGCTTAGGGGGCCACAATCAGCCCCAGCATTTT
cdr3_aa: CASSLGGHNQPQHF

j_call: TRBJ2-7
d_call: NA
clone_size: once
v_call: TRBV28
cdr3_nt: TGTGCCAGCAGCCCCGGGGGAAGATACGAGCAGTACTTC
cdr3_aa: CASSPGGRYEQYF

j_call: TRBJ2-1
d_call: TRBD2
clone_size: few
v_call: TRBV4-3
cdr3_nt: TGCGCCAGCAGCCAAGTTCTGGCTAGCGGGATTTGGGGTCCACACAATGAGCAGTTCTTC
cdr3_aa: CASSQVLASGIWGPHNEQFF

j_call: TRBJ2-7
d_call: TRBD1
clone_size: NA
v_call: TRBV7-2
cdr3_nt: TGTGCCAGCAGCATAACCGGGACAGGGAGGGAGGAGCAGTACTTC
cdr3_aa: CASSITGTGREEQYF

j_call: TRBJ1-4
d_call: TRBD1
clone_size: NA
v_call: TRBV6-5
cdr3_nt: TGTGCCAGCACCTCGGGACAGTATAATGAAAAACTGTTTTTT
cdr3_aa: CASTSGQYNEKLFF

j_call: TRBJ2-1
d_call: NA
clone_size: NA
v_call: TRBV27
cdr3_nt: TGTGCCAGCAGTTTATTGAGGGCCCAATCATACAATGAGCAGTTCTTC
cdr3_aa: CASSLLRAQSYNEQFF

j_call: TRBJ1-2
d_call: TRBD1
clone_size: NA
v_call: TRBV15
cdr3_nt: TGTGCCGCCTCTAATCCCGGGACAGGGGATGGCTACACCTTC
cdr3_aa: CAASNPGTGDGYTF

j_call: TRBJ2-3
d_call: TRBD1
clone_size: once
v_call: TRBV27
cdr3_nt: TGTGCCAGCAGCCTTTGGACAGGCACGCACCGAGATACGCAGTATTTT
cdr3_aa: CASSLWTGTHRDTQYF

j_call: TRBJ1-1
d_call: TRBD1
clone_size: NA
v_call: TRBV24-1
cdr3_nt: TGTGCCACCAGTGCGGGACAGGGATTCACTGAAGCTTTCTTT
cdr3_aa: CATSAGQGFTEAFF

j_call: TRBJ1-5
d_call: TRBD1
clone_size: NA
v_call: TRBV28
cdr3_nt: TGTGCCAGCAGCCACCGGGACAGAACTAATAGCAATCAGCCCCAGCATTTT
cdr3_aa: CASSHRDRTNSNQPQHF

j_call: TRBJ2-7
d_call: TRBD1
clone_size: once
v_call: TRBV3-1/TRBV3-2
cdr3_nt: TGTGCCAGCAGCCAAGTCAACACAGGGGTTGAGCAGTACTTC
cdr3_aa: CASSQVNTGVEQYF

j_call: TRBJ1-5
d_call: TRBD1
clone_size: NA
v_call: TRBV23-1
cdr3_nt: TGCGCCAGCTCCCTCGACAGGGGCTATGGTTATCAGCCCCAGCATTTT
cdr3_aa: CASSLDRGYGYQPQHF

j_call: TRBJ2-1
d_call: NA
clone_size: NA
v_call: TRBV6-2/TRBV6-3
cdr3_nt: TGTGCCAGCAGTTTTGGTGTGGGGTTGGCTAGCGAATGGGTTGATGAGCAGTTCTTC
cdr3_aa: CASSFGVGLASEWVDEQFF

j_call: TRBJ1-2
d_call: NA
clone_size: NA
v_call: TRBV12-3/TRBV12-4
cdr3_nt: TGTGCCAGCAGTTACAAGGGGGACGGAGGCTACACCTTC
cdr3_aa: CASSYKGDGGYTF

j_call: TRBJ2-1
d_call: NA
clone_size: NA
v_call: TRBV5-6
cdr3_nt: TGTGCCAGCAGCTTGGCCGACAACGAGCAGTTCTTC
cdr3_aa: CASSLADNEQFF

j_call: TRBJ1-1
d_call: NA
clone_size: NA
v_call: TRBV7-9
cdr3_nt: TGTGCCAGCAGCTTAGCGGGGGCAGGACACACTGAAGCTTTCTTT
cdr3_aa: CASSLAGAGHTEAFF

j_call: TRBJ2-2
d_call: TRBD2
clone_size: NA
v_call: TRBV9
cdr3_nt: TGTGCCAGCAGCGTACTAGCGGGGGACACCGGGGAGCTGTTTTTT
cdr3_aa: CASSVLAGDTGELFF

j_call: TRBJ1-5
d_call: TRBD1
clone_size: NA
v_call: TRBV19
cdr3_nt: TGTGCCAGTAGTATGGTGGGACAGGGGAGTCAGCCCCAGCATTTT
cdr3_aa: CASSMVGQGSQPQHF

j_call: TRBJ1-1
d_call: TRBD1
clone_size: NA
v_call: TRBV3-1/TRBV3-2
cdr3_nt: TGTGCCAGCAGCCTCGGACAGGGGATAGGGACTACTGAAGCTTTCTTT
cdr3_aa: CASSLGQGIGTTEAFF

j_call: TRBJ1-1
d_call: NA
clone_size: NA
v_call: TRBV25-1
cdr3_nt: TGTGCCAGCACCACGGCCCGGGGAGCTTTCTTT
cdr3_aa: CASTTARGAFF

j_call: TRBJ1-5
d_call: NA
clone_size: NA
v_call: TRBV28
cdr3_nt: TGTGCCAGCACCCCCGTGGGGCTGGCGCCCCAGCATTTT
cdr3_aa: CASTPVGLAPQHF

j_call: TRBJ1-2
d_call: TRBD1
clone_size: NA
v_call: TRBV29-1
cdr3_nt: TGCACTACAGGGGACAGGGATGGCTACACCTTC
cdr3_aa: CTTGDRDGYTF

j_call: TRBJ2-6
d_call: TRBD1
clone_size: NA
v_call: TRBV7-9
cdr3_nt: TGTGCCAGCAGCTTAGGACAGGGTACCGGGGCCAACGTCCTGACTTTC
cdr3_aa: CASSLGQGTGANVLTF

j_call: TRBJ1-2
d_call: TRBD1
clone_size: NA
v_call: TRBV28
cdr3_nt: TGTGCCAGCAGGGGGGACGAGCTTGGGACAGTTTATGGCTACACCTTC
cdr3_aa: CASRGDELGTVYGYTF

j_call: TRBJ2-6
d_call: TRBD1
clone_size: NA
v_call: TRBV5-5
cdr3_nt: TGTGCCAGCAGCTTGGCCGCGACAGGGGCGGGAGGGGCCAACGTCCTGACTTTC
cdr3_aa: CASSLAATGAGGANVLTF

j_call: TRBJ1-6
d_call: NA
clone_size: NA
v_call: TRBV7-9
cdr3_nt: TGTGCCAGCAGCTTAGAGTTGGGCTCACCCCTCCACTTT
cdr3_aa: CASSLELGSPLHF

j_call: TRBJ1-1
d_call: NA
clone_size: NA
v_call: TRBV13
cdr3_nt: TGTGCCAGCAGCTTTCGAGGGAACACTGAAGCTTTCTTT
cdr3_aa: CASSFRGNTEAFF

j_call: TRBJ2-2
d_call: TRBD2
clone_size: NA
v_call: TRBV7-7
cdr3_nt: TGTGCCAGCAGCAGGGGACTAGCGGGGGCCTCGAACACCGGGGAGCTGTTTTTT
cdr3_aa: CASSRGLAGASNTGELFF

j_call: TRBJ1-1
d_call: NA
clone_size: NA
v_call: TRBV2
cdr3_nt: TGTGCCAGCAGTAGAGACAGAGACCTTGAAGCTTTCTTT
cdr3_aa: CASSRDRDLEAFF

j_call: TRBJ1-1
d_call: TRBD1
clone_size: once
v_call: TRBV6-5
cdr3_nt: TGTGCCAGCAGCCAGTCAGGGGGGATGAACACTGAAGCTTTCTTT
cdr3_aa: CASSQSGGMNTEAFF

j_call: TRBJ1-2
d_call: TRBD1
clone_size: NA
v_call: TRBV5-1
cdr3_nt: TGCGCCAGCAGCCCCACAGGGGGGGACTATGGCTACACCTTC
cdr3_aa: CASSPTGGDYGYTF

j_call: TRBJ1-5
d_call: TRBD1
clone_size: NA
v_call: TRBV2
cdr3_nt: TGTGCCAGCAGTGAGCCGACAGGGCCTAATCAGCCCCAGCATTTT
cdr3_aa: CASSEPTGPNQPQHF